This T cell receptor beta chain was recorded in a study of control samples from healthy donors and cancer patients (dated by TCRdb to 2020 to 2021). Looking up the germline V gene yields CDR1 SGHAT and CDR2 FQNNGV. A distance of 16 bases separates the germline ends of V and J, which lose 0 bases and 0 bases respectively. The CDR3 measures 18 amino acids from cysteine to phenylalanine. Just the 54-base CDR3 DNA is kept, in frame starting at base 1. Only a few counts were recorded for this clone. The antigen this receptor binds is unknown. Base qualities are missing; no much larger clone stands one base away. The library relied on the immunoSEQ multiplex PCR assay. In its TCRdb copy, this immuneACCESS table keeps in-frame sequences only and misses some clones. Where compared with another copy, unresolved V genes explain less than half of these, and the others have no known cause. Present in this sample are about 21,000 clones, around four fifths of which were seen just once. The ten largest account for roughly 25% of the sample.

Recombination joined TRBV11-2 with TRBJ2-3, with the D gene uncertain. The clonotype was recovered from a man between 60 and 70 years old with colorectal cancer. Source material: PBMCs. Here the CDR3 is given as CASSLDPLFESSTDTQYF. The DNA is as follows: TGTGCCAGCAGCTTAGATCCCCTCTTCGAATCTAGCACAGATACGCAGTATTTT.